Below, 17 T cell receptor beta chains from the same sample are listed, as sequenced in a study of cytomegalovirus exposure and HLA in healthy donors. Vbeta (60) and Jbeta (13) primers were used in the PCR. The table came from immunoSEQ multiplex PCR; TCRdb's copy has only in-frame clones and leaves some out. In the table there are about 230,000 clones, about 80% of which are singletons. Sample: PBMCs. Source of these receptors: a woman aged 35 to 49 in good health and CMV-seronegative.

The J gene is TRBJ2-7, the V gene TRBV9, with 7 bases identical to TRBD1. Unmatched junction bases numbered 5, after V lost 2 bases and J lost 0 bases. Germline values: CDR1 SGDLS, CDR2 YYNGEE. The CDR3 length is 15 residues. CDR3 bases: TGTGCCAGCAGCGTCGGACAGGATCTCTCCTACGAGCAGTACTTC. It codes for CASSVGQDLSYEQYF.

The chain carries TRBV7-2 and TRBJ2-3; D perhaps matches TRBD1 (6 bases). The V gene's germline CDR1 is SGHTA and CDR2 FQGNSA. CDR3 size: 14 residues. V was shortened by 1 base and J by 4 bases, with 9 bases between the two germline ends. CDR3 sequence (DNA): TGTGCCAGCAGCTTAGGGAACAGGGCAGATACGCAGTATTTT. Protein: CASSLGNRADTQYF.

This sequence joins TRBV5-1 and TRBJ2-7; the D is unclear. The CDR3 length is 14 residues. Germline CDR1 SGHRS, CDR2 YFSETQ. Trimming left V 5 bases short and J 3 bases short, with 15 bases between. The CDR3 DNA follows: TGCGCCAGCAGTAATCGGCTAGATTTCTACGAGCAGTACTTC. Translated: CASSNRLDFYEQYF.

CDR3 loop: CASSYGDRGTYEQYF. The CDR3 DNA reads as TGTGCCAGCAGTTACGGGGACAGGGGGACGTACGAGCAGTACTTC. V usage is TRBV6-6 and J usage is TRBJ2-7; 11 bases are a match to TRBD1. The germline gives CDR1 MNHNY, CDR2 SVGAGI (reference sequence). This CDR3 has 15 residues. Unmatched junction bases numbered 4, after V lost 2 bases and J lost 4 bases.

This clone was counted only a few times. This sequence joins TRBV19 and TRBJ2-1; D possibly corresponds to TRBD2 (6 bases). The germline CDR1 and CDR2 sequences are LNHDA and SQIVND (reference sequence). This CDR3 comprises 17 residues. V was pared by 7 bases and J by 1 base, with 20 bases between. The CDR3 sequence is CASTPNVGGVSYNEQFF. CDR3 nucleotides: TGTGCCAGTACCCCTAACGTCGGGGGAGTATCCTACAATGAGCAGTTCTTC.

The V call is TRBV15, the J call TRBJ2-3; D is undetermined. This CDR3 is built from 15 residues. Trimming cost V 0 bases and J 4 bases, with 11 bases left between them. Germline CDR1 LNHNV, CDR2 YYDKDF (reference sequence). As DNA, the CDR3 is TGTGCCACCAGCAGAGAAGTCGCGCTTCCAGATACGCAGTATTTT. Its translation: CATSREVALPDTQYF.

This clone has just a few counts. V is TRBV7-6 and J is TRBJ1-3; no firm D call. Germline V CDR1 and CDR2: SGHVS, FNYEAQ. CDR3 length equals 17 residues. The germline V and J ends were trimmed by 5 bases and 4 bases, with 21 bases remaining between them. The CDR3 sequence: CASSASPAGVKGNTIYF. The DNA for the CDR3 is TGTGCCAGCAGCGCCTCACCCGCCGGGGTGAAGGGAAACACCATATATTTT.

The chain links TRBV14 to TRBJ1-2, with D unclear. In germline, CDR1 is SGHDN, CDR2 FVKESK. The CDR3 covers 14 residues. Trimming stripped 1 base from V and 2 bases from J, with 8 bases between. Written as DNA, the CDR3 is TGTGCCAGCAGCCAAGCGACCGGGAACTATGGCTACACCTTC. The encoded protein is CASSQATGNYGYTF. The full variable domain, its missing parts supplied by reference TRBV14 and TRBJ1-2, is EAGVTQFPSHSVIEKGQTVTLRCDPISGHDNLYWYRRVMGKEIKFLLHFVKESKQDESGMPNNRFLAERTGGTYSTLKVQPAELEDSGVYFCASSQATGNYGYTFGSGTRLTVV.

The chain links TRBV18 to TRBJ1-2; no reliable D call. The germline gives CDR1 KGHSH, CDR2 LQKENI. CDR3 length: 15 amino acids. Trimming removed 3 bases at V and 4 bases at J, with 15 bases between. The CDR3: CASSPTKGEGYGYTF. CDR3 coding DNA: TGTGCCAGCTCACCCACCAAAGGAGAGGGCTATGGCTACACCTTC. The variable domain in full, completed from reference TRBV18 and TRBJ1-2, reads NAGVMQNPRHLVRRRGQEARLRCSPMKGHSHVYWYRQLPEEGLKFMVYLQKENIIDESGMPKERFSAEFPKEGPSILRIQQVVRGDSAAYFCASSPTKGEGYGYTFGSGTRLTVV.

With regard to this clone: This CDR3 is also generated by other DNA sequences in the sample. The V and J genes are TRBV5-1 and TRBJ2-5; 7 bases are shared with TRBD2. This CDR3 contains 14 residues. Germline-derived CDR1 and CDR2 are SGHRS and YFSETQ. V lost 0 bases, J lost 5 bases, and 4 bases stayed unmatched. Here the CDR3 reads CASSLASGVETQYF. The CDR3 DNA sequence: TGCGCCAGCAGCTTGGCCAGCGGGGTTGAGACCCAGTACTTC.

The chain employs TRBV5-1 and TRBJ2-1; 10 nucleotides agree with TRBD2. V lost 0 bases to trimming and J lost 4 bases; unmatched junction nucleotides: 7. The CDR3 loop spans 17 amino acids. Germline CDR1 reads SGHRS; CDR2 reads YFSETQ. The CDR3 DNA sequence: TGCGCCAGCAGCTTGGGTCTGGTAGCGGGGGGTTACAATGAGCAGTTCTTC. This gives the protein CASSLGLVAGGYNEQFF.

The rearrangement joins TRBV28 to TRBJ1-5; 8 bases are shared with TRBD1. Trimming took 2 bases from V and 7 from J; bases not matched to a gene: 10. The CDR3 totals 16 residues. Per the germline V gene, CDR1 is MDHEN and CDR2 is SYDVKM. The CDR3, as DNA: TGTGCCAGCAGTTTAGTGGCAGGGGGCCTAGCACAGCCCCAGCATTTT. It codes for CASSLVAGGLAQPQHF.

V is TRBV18 and J is TRBJ2-5; possible D gene TRBD1, 5 bases. Germline loops: CDR1 KGHSH, CDR2 LQKENI. This CDR3 contains 14 residues. V lost 3 bases and J 1 base, leaving 9 bases between the germline ends. This CDR3 reads CASSPSRVQETQYF. CDR3 nucleotides: TGTGCCAGCTCACCGTCCAGGGTCCAAGAGACCCAGTACTTC. The complete variable domain, with remaining parts taken from reference TRBV18 and TRBJ2-5, reads NAGVMQNPRHLVRRRGQEARLRCSPMKGHSHVYWYRQLPEEGLKFMVYLQKENIIDESGMPKERFSAEFPKEGPSILRIQQVVRGDSAAYFCASSPSRVQETQYFGPGTRLLVL.

DNA of the CDR3: TGTGCCAGCAGCTTACTCCAGGGGGGAGAGACCCAGTACTTC. Its protein is CASSLLQGGETQYF. V is TRBV11-3 and J is TRBJ2-5, with TRBD1 as a possible D gene (7 bases). V lost 2 bases, J lost 4 bases, and 11 bases lay in between. Germline CDR1 and CDR2: SGHNT and YENEEA. This CDR3 contains 14 residues.

The V gene is TRBV2, the J gene TRBJ1-3, with D maybe TRBD1 (6 bases). CDR1 and CDR2 (germline): SNHLY, FYNNEI. The CDR3 is 15 amino acids. V was trimmed by 2 bases and J by 5 bases, leaving 13 bases between them. The CDR3 sequence is CASSETRGVRNTIYF. The CDR3 DNA follows: TGTGCCAGCAGTGAAACCAGGGGCGTGAGAAACACCATATATTTT.

Only one count was recorded for this clone. The chain links TRBV5-1 to TRBJ2-2; D unresolved. CDR3 length: 14 residues. CDR1 is SGHRS and CDR2 is YFSETQ in the germline V gene. Trimming cost V 1 base and J 4 bases, with 8 bases left between them. DNA for the CDR3: TGCGCCAGCAGCTTGACCGCCAGCACCGGGGAGCTGTTTTTT. The encoded protein is CASSLTASTGELFF. The full variable domain, with the rest looked up from reference TRBV5-1 and TRBJ2-2, is KAGVTQTPRYLIKTRGQQVTLSCSPISGHRSVSWYQQTPGQGLQFLFEYFSETQRNKGNFPGRFSGRQFSNSRSEMNVSTLELGDSALYLCASSLTASTGELFFGEGSRLTVL.

This clone was seen more than once but under ten times. The rearrangement uses TRBV29-1 and TRBJ1-2; possibly TRBD1 for D (5 bases). Germline CDR1 reads SQVTM; CDR2 reads ANQGSEA. The CDR3 covers 12 residues. Trimming cost V 3 bases and J 3 bases, with 8 bases left between them. The CDR3 region has the DNA TGCAGCGTTGATACCAGGGACTATGGCTACACCTTC. It encodes CSVDTRDYGYTF.